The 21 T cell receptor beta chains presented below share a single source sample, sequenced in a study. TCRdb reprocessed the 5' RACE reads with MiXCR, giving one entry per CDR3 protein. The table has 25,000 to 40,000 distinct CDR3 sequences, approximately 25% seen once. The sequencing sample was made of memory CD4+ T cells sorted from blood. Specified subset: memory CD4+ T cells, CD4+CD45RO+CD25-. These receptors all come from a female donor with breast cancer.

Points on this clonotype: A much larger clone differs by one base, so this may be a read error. CDR3 bases: TGTGCCAGCAGCCAAGTGCGACTGTCCTCTGGAAACACCATATATTTT. This gives the protein CASSQVRLSSGNTIYF. The chain joins TRBV4-2 to TRBJ1-3, with no clear D. The germline V gene encodes CDR1 LGHNA and CDR2 YNFKEQ. The germline V and J ends were trimmed by 1 base and 0 bases, with 10 bases remaining between them. The CDR3 extends over 16 amino acids.

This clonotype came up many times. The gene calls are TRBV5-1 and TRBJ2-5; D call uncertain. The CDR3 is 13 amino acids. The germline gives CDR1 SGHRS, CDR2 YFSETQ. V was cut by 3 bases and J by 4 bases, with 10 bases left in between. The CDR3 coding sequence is TGCGCCAGCAGCTGGGTTTTAGGAGAGACCCAGTACTTC. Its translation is CASSWVLGETQYF.

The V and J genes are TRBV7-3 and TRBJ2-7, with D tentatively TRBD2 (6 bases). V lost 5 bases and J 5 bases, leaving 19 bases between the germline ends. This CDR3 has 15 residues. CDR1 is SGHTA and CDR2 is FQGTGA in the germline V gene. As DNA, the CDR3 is TGTGCCAGCAGCGCGAGTATGGGGGAGGTCAACGAGCAGTACTTC. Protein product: CASSASMGEVNEQYF.

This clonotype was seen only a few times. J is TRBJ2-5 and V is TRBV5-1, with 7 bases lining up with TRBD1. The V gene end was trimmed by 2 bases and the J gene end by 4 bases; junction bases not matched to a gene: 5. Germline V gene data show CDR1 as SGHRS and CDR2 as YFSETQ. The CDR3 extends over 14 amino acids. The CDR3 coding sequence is TGCGCCAGCAGCTTTAGGGGGCAAGGAGAGACCCAGTACTTC. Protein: CASSFRGQGETQYF.

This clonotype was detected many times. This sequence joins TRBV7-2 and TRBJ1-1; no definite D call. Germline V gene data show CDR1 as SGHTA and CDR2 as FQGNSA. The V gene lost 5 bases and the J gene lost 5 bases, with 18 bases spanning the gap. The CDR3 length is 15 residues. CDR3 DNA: TGTGCCAGCAGCATCGTAATCAGAGGGCGGACTGAAGCTTTCTTT. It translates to CASSIVIRGRTEAFF.

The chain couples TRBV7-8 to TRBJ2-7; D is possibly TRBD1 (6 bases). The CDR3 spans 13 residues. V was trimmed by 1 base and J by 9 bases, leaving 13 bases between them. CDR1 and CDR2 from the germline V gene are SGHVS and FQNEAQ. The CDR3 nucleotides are TGTGCCAGCAGCTTAGATTTTGGGGGCGGGCAGTACTTC. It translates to CASSLDFGGGQYF.

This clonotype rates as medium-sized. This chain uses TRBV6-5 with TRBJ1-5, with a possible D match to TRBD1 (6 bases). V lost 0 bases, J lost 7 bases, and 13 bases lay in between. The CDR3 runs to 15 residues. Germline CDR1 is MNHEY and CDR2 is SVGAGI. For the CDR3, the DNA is TGTGCCAGCAGTTACTCGAATAGGGGGAACCAGCCCCAGCATTTT. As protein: CASSYSNRGNQPQHF.

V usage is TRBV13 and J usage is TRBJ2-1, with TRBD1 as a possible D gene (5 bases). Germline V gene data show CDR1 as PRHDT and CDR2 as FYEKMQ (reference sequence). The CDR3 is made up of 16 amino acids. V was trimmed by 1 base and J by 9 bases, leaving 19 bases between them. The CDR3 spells CASSLESSGPRGEQFF. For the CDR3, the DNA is TGTGCCAGCAGCTTAGAGTCGTCGGGTCCAAGGGGTGAGCAGTTCTTC. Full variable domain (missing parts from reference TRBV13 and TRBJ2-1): AAGVIQSPRHLIKEKRETATLKCYPIPRHDTVYWYQQGPGQDPQFLISFYEKMQSDKGSIPDRFSAQQFSDYHSELNMSSLELGDSALYFCASSLESSGPRGEQFFGPGTRLTVL.

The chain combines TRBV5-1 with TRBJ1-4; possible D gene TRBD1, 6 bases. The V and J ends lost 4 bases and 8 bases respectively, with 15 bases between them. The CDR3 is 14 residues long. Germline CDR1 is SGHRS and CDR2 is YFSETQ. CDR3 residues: CASSPTGLDEKLFF. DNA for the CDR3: TGCGCCAGCAGCCCCACAGGGTTGGACGAAAAACTGTTTTTT.

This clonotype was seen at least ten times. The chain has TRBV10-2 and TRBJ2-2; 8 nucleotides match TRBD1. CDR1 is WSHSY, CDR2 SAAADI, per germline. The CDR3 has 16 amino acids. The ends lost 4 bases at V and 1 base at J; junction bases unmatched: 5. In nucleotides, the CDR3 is TGCGCCAGCAGTGGGTTAGGGACAGGGAACACCGGGGAGCTGTTTTTT. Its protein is CASSGLGTGNTGELFF.

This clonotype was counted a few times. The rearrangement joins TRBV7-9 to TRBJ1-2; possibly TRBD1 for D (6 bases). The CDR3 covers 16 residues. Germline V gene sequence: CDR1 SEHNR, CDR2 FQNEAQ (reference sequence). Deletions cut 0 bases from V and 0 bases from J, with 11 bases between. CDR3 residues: CASSLAGQGPNYGYTF. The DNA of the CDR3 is TGTGCCAGCAGCTTAGCTGGGCAGGGGCCTAACTATGGCTACACCTTC.

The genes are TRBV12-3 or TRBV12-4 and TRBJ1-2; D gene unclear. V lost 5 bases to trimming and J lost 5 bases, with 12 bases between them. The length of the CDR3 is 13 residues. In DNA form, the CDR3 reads TGTGCCAGCAGTCCCCAGCCTGGATATGGCTACACCTTC. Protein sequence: CASSPQPGYGYTF.

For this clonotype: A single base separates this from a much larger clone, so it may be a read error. This CDR3 is CASSQDTRAGVFYELYF. In DNA form, the CDR3 reads TGTGCCAGCAGCCAAGATACTCGAGCGGGAGTATTCTACGAGCTGTACTTC. The V and J genes are TRBV3-1 and TRBJ2-7; TRBD2 agrees at 8 bases. Germline assignment: CDR1 LGHDT and CDR2 YNNKEL (reference sequence). This CDR3 has 17 residues.

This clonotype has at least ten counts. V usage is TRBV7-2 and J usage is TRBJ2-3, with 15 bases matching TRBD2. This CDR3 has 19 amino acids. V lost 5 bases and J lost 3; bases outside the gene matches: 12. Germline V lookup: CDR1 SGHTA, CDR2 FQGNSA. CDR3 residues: CASSMDTWTSGRDTDTQYF. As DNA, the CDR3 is TGTGCCAGCAGCATGGACACTTGGACTAGCGGGAGGGATACAGATACGCAGTATTTT.

In nucleotides, the CDR3 is TGCAGCGTTGTTCATATGGCGGGAGGGAACACCGGGGAGCTGTTTTTT. It encodes CSVVHMAGGNTGELFF. The rearrangement joins TRBV29-1 to TRBJ2-2, with 8 bases lining up with TRBD2. V dropped 4 bases and J dropped 1; count of bases not matched to a gene: 8. The CDR3 totals 16 residues. In germline, CDR1 is SQVTM, CDR2 ANQGSEA.

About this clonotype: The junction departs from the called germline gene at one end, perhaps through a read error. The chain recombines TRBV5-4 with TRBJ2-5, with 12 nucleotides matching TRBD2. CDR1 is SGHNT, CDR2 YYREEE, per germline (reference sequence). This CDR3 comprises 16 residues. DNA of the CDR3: TGTGCCTGCAGATTGCTAGCGGGAGGGCCCCAAGAGACCCAGTACTTC. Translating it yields CACRLLAGGPQETQYF. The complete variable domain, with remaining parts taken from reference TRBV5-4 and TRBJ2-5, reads ETGVTQSPTHLIKTRGQQVTLRCSSQSGHNTVSWYQQALGQGPQFIFQYYREEENGRGNFPPRFSGLQFPNYSSELNVNALELDDSALYLCACRLLAGGPQETQYFGPGTRLLVL.

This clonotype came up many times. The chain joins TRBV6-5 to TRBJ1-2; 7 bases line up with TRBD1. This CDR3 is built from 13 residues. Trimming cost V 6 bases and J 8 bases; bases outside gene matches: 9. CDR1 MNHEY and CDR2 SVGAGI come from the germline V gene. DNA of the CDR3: TGTGCCAGCAGCCTCGGGACAGATCTCGGCTACACCTTC. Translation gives CASSLGTDLGYTF.

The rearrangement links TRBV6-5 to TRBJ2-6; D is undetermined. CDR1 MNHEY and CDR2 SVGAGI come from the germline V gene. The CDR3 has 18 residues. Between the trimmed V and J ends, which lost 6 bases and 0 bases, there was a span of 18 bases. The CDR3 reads CASSGEEYHYSGANVLTF. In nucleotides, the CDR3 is TGTGCCAGCAGCGGCGAGGAGTACCACTACTCTGGGGCCAACGTCCTGACTTTC.

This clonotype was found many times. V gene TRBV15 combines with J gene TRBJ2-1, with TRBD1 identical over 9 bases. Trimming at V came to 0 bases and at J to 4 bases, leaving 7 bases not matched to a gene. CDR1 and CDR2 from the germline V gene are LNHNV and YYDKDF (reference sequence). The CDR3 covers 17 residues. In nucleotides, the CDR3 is TGTGCCACCAGCAGAGAAACAGGGGGCTTAGTGTACAATGAGCAGTTCTTC. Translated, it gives CATSRETGGLVYNEQFF. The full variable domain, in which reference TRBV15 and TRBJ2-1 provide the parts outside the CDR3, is DAMVIQNPRYQVTQFGKPVTLSCSQTLNHNVMYWYQQKSSQAPKLLFHYYDKDFNNEADTPDNFQSRRPNTSFCFLDIRSPGLGDTAMYLCATSRETGGLVYNEQFFGPGTRLTVL.

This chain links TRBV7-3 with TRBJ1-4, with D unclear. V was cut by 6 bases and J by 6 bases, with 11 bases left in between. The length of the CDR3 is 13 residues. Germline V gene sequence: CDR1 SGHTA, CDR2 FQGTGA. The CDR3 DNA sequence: TGTGCCAGCAGGTGGCGGTTGGATGAAAAACTGTTTTTT. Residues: CASRWRLDEKLFF.

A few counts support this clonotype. CDR3 coding DNA: TGTGCCAGCAGCTTGGGGGGGTCAAAACTGTTTTTT. It specifies CASSLGGSKLFF. The chain joins TRBV7-9 to TRBJ1-4; possible D gene TRBD1, 5 bases. CDR1 and CDR2 from the germline V gene are SEHNR and FQNEAQ (reference sequence). The CDR3 has 12 amino acids. Trimming cost V 3 bases and J 10 bases, with 9 bases left between them. Looking up the rest from reference TRBV7-9 and TRBJ1-4 gives the full variable domain: DTGVSQNPRHKITKRGQNVTFRCDPISEHNRLYWYRQTLGQGPEFLTYFQNEAQLEKSRLLSDRFSAERPKGSFSTLEIQRTEQGDSAMYLCASSLGGSKLFFGSGTQLSVL.